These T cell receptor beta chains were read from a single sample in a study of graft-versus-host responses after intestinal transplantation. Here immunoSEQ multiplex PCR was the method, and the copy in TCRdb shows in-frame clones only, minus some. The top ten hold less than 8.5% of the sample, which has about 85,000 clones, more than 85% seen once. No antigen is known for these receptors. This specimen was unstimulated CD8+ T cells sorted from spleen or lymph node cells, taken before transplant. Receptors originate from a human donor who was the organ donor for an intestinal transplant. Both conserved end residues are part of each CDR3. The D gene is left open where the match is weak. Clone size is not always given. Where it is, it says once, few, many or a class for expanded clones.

CDR3: CASSFGTANYEQYF
DNA: TGCGCCAGCAGCTTTGGCACGGCTAACTACGAGCAGTACTTC
D: NA
J: TRBJ2-7
V: TRBV5-1
size: NA

CDR3: CASSLEVAGNTGELFF
DNA: TGTGCCAGCAGCTTAGAAGTCGCCGGGAACACCGGGGAGCTGTTTTTT
D: NA
J: TRBJ2-2
V: TRBV7-8
size: once

CDR3: CASSLSGLYSEQYF
DNA: TGTGCCAGCAGTTTATCTGGACTATATAGCGAGCAGTACTTC
D: NA
J: TRBJ2-7
V: TRBV27
size: NA

CDR3: CASSPRNYEQYF
DNA: TGTGCCAGCAGCCCCCGGAACTACGAGCAGTACTTC
D: NA
J: TRBJ2-7
V: TRBV11-3
size: NA

CDR3: CASSPTRLAGGPKTQYF
DNA: TGTGCCAGCAGCCCCACCCGCCTAGCGGGGGGGCCCAAGACCCAGTACTTC
D: TRBD2
J: TRBJ2-5
V: TRBV7-9
size: NA

CDR3: CASSYSKQGNGYTF
DNA: TGTGCCAGCAGTTACTCTAAACAGGGTAATGGCTACACCTTC
D: NA
J: TRBJ1-2
V: TRBV6-5
size: NA

CDR3: CASSSSSGGTHEQYF
DNA: TGTGCCAGCAGCTCCTCTAGCGGGGGAACACACGAGCAGTACTTC
D: TRBD2
J: TRBJ2-7
V: TRBV7-6
size: NA

CDR3: CASSQETDMNTEAFF
DNA: TGCGCCAGCAGCCAAGAGACAGACATGAACACTGAAGCTTTCTTT
D: NA
J: TRBJ1-1
V: TRBV4-1
size: NA

CDR3: CASSLRTWADTEAFF
DNA: TGTGCCAGCAGCTTACGGACCTGGGCGGACACTGAAGCTTTCTTT
D: NA
J: TRBJ1-1
V: TRBV5-8
size: NA

CDR3: CASSLITGASGANVLTF
DNA: TGTGCCAGCAGCTTGATCACAGGAGCCTCTGGGGCCAACGTCCTGACTTTC
D: NA
J: TRBJ2-6
V: TRBV5-5
size: once

CDR3: CASSHARKGNSPLHF
DNA: TGCGCCAGCAGCCATGCCCGAAAAGGTAATTCACCCCTCCACTTT
D: NA
J: TRBJ1-6
V: TRBV4-1
size: NA

CDR3: CASSLADGTPYNEQFF
DNA: TGTGCCAGCAGCTTAGCGGACGGTACACCCTACAATGAGCAGTTCTTC
D: NA
J: TRBJ2-1
V: TRBV11-3
size: NA

CDR3: CASSLVEGNTEAFF
DNA: TGCGCCAGCAGCTTGGTAGAGGGGAACACTGAAGCTTTCTTT
D: NA
J: TRBJ1-1
V: TRBV5-1
size: NA

CDR3: CASSLSQTYEQYF
DNA: TGTGCCAGCAGTTTATCACAGACCTACGAGCAGTACTTC
D: NA
J: TRBJ2-7
V: TRBV2
size: NA

CDR3: CASSERINYGYTF
DNA: TGTGCCAGCAGTGAAAGGATTAACTATGGCTACACCTTC
D: NA
J: TRBJ1-2
V: TRBV14
size: NA

CDR3: CSVEVGDRGYEQYF
DNA: TGCAGCGTTGAAGTAGGGGACAGGGGCTACGAGCAGTACTTC
D: TRBD1
J: TRBJ2-7
V: TRBV29-1
size: NA

CDR3: CASSMEARAGNQPQHF
DNA: TGTGCCAGTAGTATGGAGGCCAGGGCGGGCAATCAGCCCCAGCATTTT
D: NA
J: TRBJ1-5
V: TRBV19
size: NA

CDR3: CASSLGRTGYTEAFF
DNA: TGTGCCAGCAGCTTAGGGAGGACAGGGTACACTGAAGCTTTCTTT
D: TRBD1
J: TRBJ1-1
V: TRBV11-2
size: NA

CDR3: CASSPLAGVDNEQFF
DNA: TGTGCCAGCAGTCCCCTAGCGGGAGTAGACAATGAGCAGTTCTTC
D: TRBD2
J: TRBJ2-1
V: TRBV6-5
size: once

CDR3: CASSVGGQGLEEQYF
DNA: TGTGCCAGCAGCGTTGGGGGACAGGGGCTAGAGGAGCAGTACTTC
D: TRBD1
J: TRBJ2-7
V: TRBV9
size: NA

CDR3: CASSILRGEKLFF
DNA: TGTGCCAGTAGTATCCTCAGGGGGGAAAAACTGTTTTTT
D: TRBD1
J: TRBJ1-4
V: TRBV19
size: NA

CDR3: CASSYPSDTQYF
DNA: TGTGCCAGCAGTTACCCGTCCGATACGCAGTATTTT
D: NA
J: TRBJ2-3
V: TRBV6-5
size: NA

CDR3: CASMWGWEAFF
DNA: TGTGCCTCGATGTGGGGCTGGGAAGCTTTCTTT
D: NA
J: TRBJ1-1
V: TRBV30
size: NA

CDR3: CASSIDNNQPQHF
DNA: TGCGCCAGCAGCATCGACAATAATCAGCCCCAGCATTTT
D: NA
J: TRBJ1-5
V: TRBV5-1
size: NA

CDR3: CASSPSVRPNPAIDEQFF
DNA: TGTGCCAGCTCACCTAGCGTCAGACCTAACCCGGCAATTGATGAGCAGTTCTTC
D: NA
J: TRBJ2-1
V: TRBV18
size: NA

CDR3: CASSHPRTSGGDVSYEQYF
DNA: TGTGCCAGCAGCCATCCGCGTACTAGCGGGGGGGATGTTTCCTACGAGCAGTACTTC
D: TRBD2
J: TRBJ2-7
V: TRBV4-2
size: NA

CDR3: CASSLVYGGYEQYF
DNA: TGTGCCAGCAGCTTAGTCTATGGGGGCTACGAGCAGTACTTC
D: NA
J: TRBJ2-7
V: TRBV7-2
size: once

CDR3: CASSYSSSPQETQYF
DNA: TGTGCCAGCAGTTATTCTTCTAGCCCCCAAGAGACCCAGTACTTC
D: NA
J: TRBJ2-5
V: TRBV6-5
size: NA

CDR3: CASSFFDGGSSYEQYF
DNA: TGTGCCAGCAGCTTTTTTGACGGGGGAAGCTCCTACGAGCAGTACTTC
D: NA
J: TRBJ2-7
V: TRBV13
size: NA

CDR3: CASTTGQANTEAFF
DNA: TGTGCCAGTACCACGGGACAGGCGAACACTGAAGCTTTCTTT
D: TRBD1
J: TRBJ1-1
V: TRBV19
size: NA

CDR3: CASSPALLAPKNEQFF
DNA: TGTGCCAGCAGCCCCGCCCTCCTAGCCCCCAAGAATGAGCAGTTCTTC
D: NA
J: TRBJ2-1
V: TRBV7-9
size: NA

CDR3: CASSLNQGASNQPQHF
DNA: TGTGCCAGCAGCCTTAACCAGGGGGCGAGCAATCAGCCCCAGCATTTT
D: TRBD1
J: TRBJ1-5
V: TRBV4-2
size: NA

CDR3: CAWTSGRAYNEQFF
DNA: TGTGCCTGGACTAGCGGGAGGGCCTACAATGAGCAGTTCTTC
D: TRBD2
J: TRBJ2-1
V: TRBV30
size: NA

CDR3: CASSLEDSTDTQYF
DNA: TGTGCCAGCAGCTTAGAAGATAGCACAGATACGCAGTATTTT
D: NA
J: TRBJ2-3
V: TRBV7-6
size: NA

CDR3: CASSASGGLNTEAFF
DNA: TGTGCCAGCAGCGCCTCAGGGGGGCTGAACACTGAAGCTTTCTTT
D: TRBD1
J: TRBJ1-1
V: TRBV7-8
size: NA

CDR3: CASSLGAGELFF
DNA: TGTGCCAGCAGCTTAGGGGCTGGGGAGCTGTTTTTT
D: NA
J: TRBJ2-2
V: TRBV11-2
size: NA

CDR3: CASSSRQGLLLGEGKLFF
DNA: TGTGCCAGCAGCTCAAGACAGGGACTACTGCTCGGTGAAGGGAAACTGTTTTTT
D: TRBD1
J: TRBJ1-4
V: TRBV11-2
size: NA

CDR3: CASSSLDTVYGYTF
DNA: TGTGCCAGCAGCAGCCTGGACACCGTCTATGGCTACACCTTC
D: NA
J: TRBJ1-2
V: TRBV7-9
size: NA

CDR3: CASSPSGGRADTQYF
DNA: TGTGCCAGCAGTCCCAGCGGGGGGAGAGCAGATACGCAGTATTTT
D: TRBD2
J: TRBJ2-3
V: TRBV2
size: NA

CDR3: CASSVAGDENEQFF
DNA: TGCGCCAGCAGCGTAGCGGGAGATGAAAATGAGCAGTTCTTC
D: TRBD2
J: TRBJ2-1
V: TRBV10-1
size: once

CDR3: CASSVNPIREQYF
DNA: TGTGCCAGCAGCGTTAACCCAATTCGCGAGCAGTACTTC
D: NA
J: TRBJ2-7
V: TRBV9
size: NA

CDR3: CASSLRSSGWNTGELFF
DNA: TGTGCCAGCAGCCTACGATCTAGCGGGTGGAACACCGGGGAGCTGTTTTTT
D: TRBD2
J: TRBJ2-2
V: TRBV13
size: medium-sized